The 16 T cell receptor beta chains below all came from one sample that was sequenced in a study of shared clonotypes between healthy human individuals. The protocol was immunoSEQ multiplex PCR, while the TCRdb copy is restricted to in-frame clones and leaves out a portion. The sample yields about 680,000 clones, about 90% seen once. Naive CD8 cells lacked CD45RO, underwent positive selection for CCR7 and left out terminally differentiated effector memory CD45RA+ cells. Sequences were obtained from naive CD8+ T cells sorted from blood. These receptors all stem from a man aged 30 to 39 in good health.

This chain joins TRBV19 and TRBJ2-7, with TRBD2 matching over 13 bases. The V gene's germline CDR1 is LNHDA and CDR2 SQIVND (reference sequence). This CDR3 region has 17 residues. Trimming removed 6 bases from V and 3 bases from J; junction bases left unmatched: 11. The CDR3 nucleotides are TGTGCCAGTAGCCCGGGACTAGCGGGACCCGGGGGCTACGAGCAGTACTTC. As protein: CASSPGLAGPGGYEQYF.

The chain employs TRBV4-3 and TRBJ2-1; 7 bases are shared with TRBD1. V lost 0 bases and J lost 9; bases outside the gene matches: 14. There are 17 residues in the CDR3. In germline, CDR1 is LGHNA, CDR2 YSLEER. This chain's CDR3 is CASSQEADRAGIGEQFF. The DNA of the CDR3 is TGCGCCAGCAGCCAAGAGGCTGACAGGGCCGGTATCGGTGAGCAGTTCTTC.

This clone was detected a few times. The rearrangement uses TRBV10-1 and TRBJ2-5; TRBD2 matches 9 bases. After removal of 3 bases from V and 9 bases from J, the junction contained 8 bases not matched to a gene. The CDR3 runs to 14 residues. Germline loops: CDR1 WNHNN, CDR2 SYGVQD (reference sequence). Here the CDR3 DNA reads TGCGCCAGCAGTGACCGGTCCCGCGGGGGGGCCCAGTACTTC. It specifies CASSDRSRGGAQYF.

This clone was seen more than once but under ten times. The chain couples TRBV16 to TRBJ1-5; 7 bases fit TRBD1. Germline V gene data show CDR1 as KGHSY and CDR2 as FQNENV. This CDR3 spans 13 amino acids. The J segment lost 6 bases and the V segment lost 3 bases, leaving 2 bases of the junction unmatched. The CDR3: CASSHNRGQPQHF. In nucleotides, the CDR3 is TGTGCCAGCAGCCATAACAGGGGTCAGCCCCAGCATTTT.

The rearrangement uses TRBV4-1 and TRBJ2-1; TRBD1 matches at 11 bases. Looked up from germline, CDR1 is MGHRA and CDR2 is YSYEKL. Losses at the gene ends were 1 base for V and 8 bases for J; bases not matched to a gene: 4. This CDR3 is 15 amino acids long. The CDR3 DNA reads TGCGCCAGCAGCCAAGGGGGGACAGGGGGACATGAGCAGTTCTTC. Its protein product is CASSQGGTGGHEQFF.

The chain carries TRBV11-2 and TRBJ2-1; D perhaps matches TRBD2 (6 bases). This CDR3 region has 16 residues. CDR1 and CDR2 (germline): SGHAT, FQNNGV. Trimming took off 0 bases at V and 9 bases at J, with 18 bases between the two ends. The CDR3 nucleotides are TGTGCCAGCAGCTTAGAGGCGTGGCGGGGTAAAATTGAGCAGTTCTTC. It encodes CASSLEAWRGKIEQFF.

V gene TRBV19 combines with J gene TRBJ1-1; D is possibly TRBD1 (5 bases). There are 17 residues in the CDR3. Trimming took 1 base from V and 5 from J, leaving 20 bases between them. Germline V gene lookup returns CDR1 LNHDA and CDR2 SQIVND (reference sequence). This CDR3 is CASSIARDPVGSTEAFF. DNA for the CDR3: TGTGCCAGTAGTATAGCCCGGGACCCCGTTGGAAGTACTGAAGCTTTCTTT.

This clone was recorded only once. The chain uses TRBV29-1 and TRBJ1-1; D perhaps matches TRBD1 (5 bases). Trimming cost V 3 bases and J 5 bases, with 13 bases left between them. The CDR3 spans 13 residues. Germline CDR1 is SQVTM and CDR2 is ANQGSEA. CDR3 in amino acids: CSVDEGSWTEAFF. The DNA of the CDR3 is TGCAGCGTTGACGAGGGGAGTTGGACTGAAGCTTTCTTT.

This rearrangement joins TRBV11-2 to TRBJ2-6, with a possible D match to TRBD1 (5 bases). The ends were cut back, 2 bases at V and 0 bases at J, with 11 bases in the middle. The CDR3 has 17 residues. CDR1 is SGHAT, CDR2 FQNNGV, per germline. The CDR3: CASSLQGVGSGANVLTF. The CDR3 DNA sequence: TGTGCCAGCAGCTTACAGGGCGTCGGCTCTGGGGCCAACGTCCTGACTTTC.

This clone was observed once. The chain couples TRBV7-9 to TRBJ1-1; the D is unclear. This CDR3 contains 14 residues. V was cut by 2 bases and J by 4 bases, with 11 bases left in between. Germline loops: CDR1 SEHNR, CDR2 FQNEAQ (reference sequence). CDR3 protein: CASSLPGLSTEAFF. In DNA form, the CDR3 reads TGTGCCAGCAGCTTACCCGGGTTGAGCACTGAAGCTTTCTTT.

This clone is a singleton in its sample. The rearrangement joins TRBV7-6 to TRBJ2-1; 8 nucleotides match TRBD2. Germline V gives CDR1 SGHVS, CDR2 FNYEAQ. This CDR3 has 18 residues. V was clipped by 0 bases and J by 1 base; unmatched bases: 8. This chain's CDR3 is CASSLAPGLVGSYNEQFF. The CDR3 DNA sequence: TGTGCCAGCAGCTTAGCGCCGGGACTAGTAGGATCCTACAATGAGCAGTTCTTC.

The chain joins TRBV27 to TRBJ2-7, with TRBD2 identical over 10 bases. V lost 2 bases and J lost 6; bases outside the gene matches: 4. This CDR3 is built from 14 residues. Germline CDR1 MNHEY, CDR2 SMNVEV (reference sequence). CDR3 protein: CASSLVGLATEQYF. CDR3 bases: TGTGCCAGCAGTTTAGTGGGACTAGCGACCGAGCAGTACTTC.

The rearrangement links TRBV15 to TRBJ2-7; TRBD2 agrees at 8 bases. Germline V gene sequence: CDR1 LNHNV, CDR2 YYDKDF (reference sequence). CDR3 size: 16 residues. J lost 2 bases, V lost 2 bases, and 8 bases had no gene match. This chain's CDR3 is CATSRPSSGRPYEQYF. DNA of the CDR3: TGTGCCACCAGCAGACCCTCTAGCGGGCGGCCCTACGAGCAGTACTTC. The full variable domain, with the rest looked up from reference TRBV15 and TRBJ2-7, is DAMVIQNPRYQVTQFGKPVTLSCSQTLNHNVMYWYQQKSSQAPKLLFHYYDKDFNNEADTPDNFQSRRPNTSFCFLDIRSPGLGDTAMYLCATSRPSSGRPYEQYFGPGTRLTVT.

The V call is TRBV9, the J call TRBJ2-7; D call uncertain. The CDR3 contains 13 residues. Germline V gene sequence: CDR1 SGDLS, CDR2 YYNGEE. The V and J ends lost 4 bases and 7 bases respectively, with 15 bases between them. CDR3 protein: CASSPDNSGEQYF. The DNA for the CDR3 is TGTGCCAGCAGCCCCGATAACTCTGGGGAGCAGTACTTC.

A note on this clone: At one of its ends the junction is not consistent with the germline gene, which may arise from a read error. CDR3 bases: TGTGCTAGCAGCCAGACAGGGGGCTACAATGAGCAGTTCTTC. Translated: CASSQTGGYNEQFF. V and J are TRBV7-7 and TRBJ2-1, with 9 bases fitting TRBD1. The germline V gene encodes CDR1 SSHAT and CDR2 FNYEAQ (reference sequence). This CDR3 comprises 14 residues.

The rearrangement links TRBV27 to TRBJ1-1; no clear D. Germline V lookup: CDR1 MNHEY, CDR2 SMNVEV (reference sequence). The V gene lost 0 bases and the J gene lost 5 bases, with 7 bases spanning the gap. The CDR3 sequence is 13 residues long. The CDR3 sequence is CASSLSLGTEAFF. The CDR3 nucleotides are TGTGCCAGCAGTTTATCTCTTGGTACTGAAGCTTTCTTT.